These 15 T cell receptor beta chains share one sample of origin, sequenced in a study of T cell responses to AZD1222 COVID-19 vaccine. Method: immunoSEQ multiplex PCR; TCRdb's copy keeps in-frame clones and lacks some. The sample contains about 190,000 clones, roughly 90% of which appear only once. The input for sequencing was peripheral blood, taken on day 0 of AZD1222 vaccination. The receptors originated from an adult in good health.

This sequence joins TRBV11-2 and TRBJ2-7; 8 nucleotides agree with TRBD1. The CDR3 sequence is 15 residues long. Germline V gene lookup returns CDR1 SGHAT and CDR2 FQNNGV. The J segment lost 3 bases and the V segment lost 2 bases, leaving 6 bases of the junction unmatched. CDR3 loop: CASSLYTGGFYEQYF. The CDR3 DNA is TGTGCCAGCAGCTTATACACAGGGGGATTCTACGAGCAGTACTTC.

The rearrangement links TRBV19 to TRBJ1-1, with unresolved D. This CDR3 comprises 15 residues. V lost 3 bases and J 3 bases, leaving 14 bases between the germline ends. Germline CDR1 LNHDA, CDR2 SQIVND (reference sequence). CDR3 DNA sequence: TGTGCCAGTAGTATGGGCTCCGTGTACGACACTGAAGCTTTCTTT. Its protein is CASSMGSVYDTEAFF.

The V gene is TRBV6-5, the J gene TRBJ1-2; 9 nucleotides line up with TRBD1. The trim removed 7 bases at V and 2 bases at J, leaving 8 bases unmatched. Germline CDR1 is MNHEY and CDR2 is SVGAGI. The CDR3 runs to 15 residues. CDR3 sequence: CASTEIGQGNYGYTF. Here the CDR3 DNA reads TGTGCCAGCACCGAAATCGGACAGGGGAACTATGGCTACACCTTC.

CDR3 sequence reads: CASSLYPESYEQYF. The CDR3 nucleotides read TGTGCCAGCAGCTTATACCCGGAATCCTACGAGCAGTACTTC. The V and J genes are TRBV7-3 and TRBJ2-7, with D unclear. Between the trimmed V and J ends, which lost 2 bases and 1 base, there was a span of 9 bases. In germline, CDR1 is SGHTA, CDR2 FQGTGA. The CDR3 contains 14 residues.

The chain is built from TRBV7-9 and TRBJ2-1; perhaps TRBD2 as D (5 bases). Looked up from germline, CDR1 is SEHNR and CDR2 is FQNEAQ (reference sequence). CDR3 length: 18 amino acids. Trimming removed 5 bases from V and 0 bases from J, with 20 bases in between. CDR3 residues: CASSGLSPILNSYNEQFF. The DNA for the CDR3 is TGTGCCAGCAGCGGACTCTCACCGATCCTAAACTCCTACAATGAGCAGTTCTTC. The full variable domain, completed using reference TRBV7-9 and TRBJ2-1, is DTGVSQNPRHKITKRGQNVTFRCDPISEHNRLYWYRQTLGQGPEFLTYFQNEAQLEKSRLLSDRFSAERPKGSFSTLEIQRTEQGDSAMYLCASSGLSPILNSYNEQFFGPGTRLTVL.

This chain connects TRBV28 to TRBJ2-6, with D possibly TRBD2 on 5 matching bases. The CDR3 contains 16 residues. Germline assignment: CDR1 MDHEN and CDR2 SYDVKM. V gave up 5 bases and J gave up 1 base, with 12 bases separating them. The DNA for the CDR3 is TGTGCCAGCAGTAGGGCGGGTCGGTCTGGGGCCAACGTCCTGACTTTC. Its translation is CASSRAGRSGANVLTF.

In nucleotides, the CDR3 is TGTGCCAGTAGTCCGAGCGGGAGGTCTTCCGAGCAGTACTTC. Residues: CASSPSGRSSEQYF. The V gene is TRBV19, the J gene TRBJ2-7; 9 nucleotides line up with TRBD2. The ends lost 5 bases at V and 6 bases at J; junction bases unmatched: 8. The CDR3 runs 14 residues. Per the germline V gene, CDR1 is LNHDA and CDR2 is SQIVND (reference sequence).

This clone appeared a single time. The chain carries TRBV9 and TRBJ1-2; the D is unclear. The CDR3 spans 14 residues. CDR1 SGDLS and CDR2 YYNGEE come from the germline V gene. The ends were cut back, 0 bases at V and 8 bases at J, with 14 bases in the middle. CDR3 coding DNA: TGTGCCAGCAGCGTAGATTGGGGTTTAGGGGGCTACACCTTC. Its translation: CASSVDWGLGGYTF. Full variable domain (outside the CDR3, taken from reference TRBV9 and TRBJ1-2): DSGVTQTPKHLITATGQRVTLRCSPRSGDLSVYWYQQSLDQGLQFLIQYYNGEERAKGNILERFSAQQFPDLHSELNLSSLELGDSALYFCASSVDWGLGGYTFGSGTRLTVV.

This chain uses TRBV27 with TRBJ1-2, with 10 bases fitting TRBD1. V trimming: 4 bases; J trimming: 5 bases; junction bases outside the gene matches: 4. CDR3 length equals 14 residues. Germline CDR1 is MNHEY and CDR2 is SMNVEV (reference sequence). This chain's CDR3 is CASSWTGGDYGYTF. The CDR3 nucleotides are TGTGCCAGCAGTTGGACAGGGGGGGATTATGGCTACACCTTC.

V is TRBV19 and J is TRBJ1-3; D is possibly TRBD1 (5 bases). V lost 5 bases, J lost 0 bases, and 11 bases lay in between. Germline V lookup: CDR1 LNHDA, CDR2 SQIVND (reference sequence). The CDR3 extends over 15 amino acids. The CDR3 sequence is CASSSGLGSGNTIYF. CDR3 in DNA: TGTGCCAGTAGTTCGGGGCTTGGCTCTGGAAACACCATATATTTT.

J is TRBJ2-7 and V is TRBV21-1; the DNA was not compared with TRBD2, the D call given in the table. TRBV21-1 is classified as a pseudogene. The CDR3 extends over 16 amino acids. The CDR3, as DNA: TGTGCCAGCAGCAAAGTAAAGCGGGGGGGCCTTCACGAGCAGTACTTC. It translates to CASSKVKRGGLHEQYF.

V gene TRBV6-5 combines with J gene TRBJ1-2; TRBD1 aligns across 8 bases. The CDR3 has 14 residues. Losses at the gene ends were 6 bases for V and 4 bases for J; bases not matched to a gene: 7. Germline CDR1 MNHEY, CDR2 SVGAGI. The CDR3 is CASRWPGGAYGYTF. CDR3 nucleotide sequence: TGTGCCAGCAGATGGCCAGGGGGCGCCTATGGCTACACCTTC.

The rearrangement joins TRBV19 to TRBJ1-4; D perhaps matches TRBD1 (6 bases). CDR3 length equals 15 residues. The germline V gene encodes CDR1 LNHDA and CDR2 SQIVND (reference sequence). Trimming stripped 6 bases from V and 0 bases from J, with 11 bases between. Here the CDR3 DNA reads TGTGCCAGTAGAGACAGGCCATCAACTAATGAAAAACTGTTTTTT. Amino acids: CASRDRPSTNEKLFF. The full variable domain, rest sourced from reference TRBV19 and TRBJ1-4, is DGGITQSPKYLFRKEGQNVTLSCEQNLNHDAMYWYRQDPGQGLRLIYYSQIVNDFQKGDIAEGYSVSREKKESFPLTVTSAQKNPTAFYLCASRDRPSTNEKLFFGSGTQLSVL.

This chain's CDR3 is CASSATGGAGANVLTF. In nucleotides, the CDR3 is TGTGCCAGCAGCGCCACAGGGGGGGCTGGGGCCAACGTCCTGACTTTC. The chain is built from TRBV9 and TRBJ2-6, with D perhaps TRBD1 (8 bases). CDR1 is SGDLS, CDR2 YYNGEE, per germline. V was cut by 3 bases and J by 2 bases, with 12 bases left in between. The CDR3 loop spans 16 amino acids.

The chain is built from TRBV18 and TRBJ2-7, with D hard to call. This CDR3 has 14 residues. With 3 bases removed from V and 7 bases from J, the gap between germline ends came to 16 bases. CDR1 is KGHSH and CDR2 is LQKENI in the germline V gene. In nucleotides, the CDR3 is TGTGCCAGCTCACCGAGGCCGCCGGACGGAGAGCAGTACTTC. This codes for CASSPRPPDGEQYF.